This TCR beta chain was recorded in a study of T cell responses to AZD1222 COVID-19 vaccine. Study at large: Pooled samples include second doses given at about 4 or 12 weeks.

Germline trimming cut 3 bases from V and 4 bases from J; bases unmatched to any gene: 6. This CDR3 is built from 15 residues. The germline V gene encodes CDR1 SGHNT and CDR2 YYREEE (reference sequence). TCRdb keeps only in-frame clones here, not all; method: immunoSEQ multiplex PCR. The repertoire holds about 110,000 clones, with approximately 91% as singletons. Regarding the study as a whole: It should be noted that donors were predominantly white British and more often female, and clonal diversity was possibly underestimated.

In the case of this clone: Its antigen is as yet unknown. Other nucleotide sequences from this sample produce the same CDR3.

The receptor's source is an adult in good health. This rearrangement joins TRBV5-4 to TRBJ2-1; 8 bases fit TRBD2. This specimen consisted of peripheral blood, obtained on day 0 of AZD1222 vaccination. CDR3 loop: CASSSTSGPYNEQFF. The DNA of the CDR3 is TGTGCCAGCAGCTCCACTAGCGGACCTTACAATGAGCAGTTCTTC.